Following are 14 T cell receptor beta chains from one sample sequenced in a study of blood T cell repertoires in COVID-19 (dated by TCRdb to 2018 to 2020). Libraries came from the immunoSEQ multiplex PCR assay. In its TCRdb copy, this immuneACCESS table keeps in-frame sequences only and misses some clones. Where compared with another copy, unresolved V genes explain less than half of these, and the others have no known cause. This sample comprises over 200,000 clones, roughly 87% of them detected only once. Of the sample, 11% is held by the ten largest clones. Sequenced sample: PBMCs or T cells enriched from blood (not recorded which). Receptor source: a man younger than 45 who had recovered from COVID-19.

The chain recombines TRBV28 with TRBJ1-2, with 7 bases identical to TRBD1. The junction had 3 bases not matched to a gene; V was cut back by 1 base and J by 4 bases. This CDR3 is 14 amino acids long. Looked up from germline, CDR1 is MDHEN and CDR2 is SYDVKM. CDR3 sequence (DNA): TGTGCCAGCAGTTTATCAGGGGGGATCTATGGCTACACCTTC. Amino acids: CASSLSGGIYGYTF.

Written as DNA, the CDR3 is TGTGCCTGGAGTGTAAGGGGTGGAACGCAGTATTTT. Protein sequence: CAWSVRGGTQYF. The chain is built from TRBV30 and TRBJ2-3; D perhaps matches TRBD1 (5 bases). V was cut by 0 bases and J by 9 bases, with 10 bases left in between. This CDR3 has 12 amino acids. CDR1 and CDR2 from the germline V gene are GTSNPN and SVGIG (reference sequence).

The J gene is TRBJ2-3, the V gene TRBV4-2; TRBD2 matches at 15 bases. Trimming took 0 bases from V and 5 from J; bases not matched to a gene: 3. Germline CDR1 reads LGHNA; CDR2 reads YNFKEQ. The CDR3 contains 17 residues. As DNA, the CDR3 is TGTGCCAGCAGCCAAGATGGGACTAGCGGGAGGAAAGATACGCAGTATTTT. It encodes CASSQDGTSGRKDTQYF.

This clone was observed a handful of times. The identical CDR3 is also encoded by other nucleotide sequences in the sample. The V and J genes are TRBV30 and TRBJ1-2; D call uncertain. Per the germline V gene, CDR1 is GTSNPN and CDR2 is SVGIG (reference sequence). Deletions cut 4 bases from V and 3 bases from J, with 21 bases between. The CDR3 has 16 residues. The chain's CDR3 is CAWKPRPVNWHYGYTF. In DNA, the CDR3 is TGTGCCTGGAAGCCGCGGCCCGTTAATTGGCACTATGGCTACACCTTC.

This rearrangement joins TRBV30 to TRBJ1-2; TRBD1 matches 9 bases. CDR3 length equals 13 residues. V dropped 7 bases and J dropped 2; count of bases not matched to a gene: 5. The germline V gene has CDR1 GTSNPN and CDR2 SVGIG (reference sequence). Written as DNA, the CDR3 is TGTGCCTCCCGGGACAGGGTGAACTATGGCTACACCTTC. Translating gives CASRDRVNYGYTF.

The J gene is TRBJ1-3, the V gene TRBV11-2; D unclear. Germline V lookup: CDR1 SGHAT, CDR2 FQNNGV. This CDR3 contains 15 residues. The V end was cut by 4 bases, the J end by 0 bases, with 10 bases between. CDR3 sequence reads: CASSSITSSGNTIYF. The CDR3, as DNA: TGTGCCAGCAGCTCGATTACTAGCTCTGGAAACACCATATATTTT.

The CDR3 region is CASSEVGRGGEQYF. DNA of the CDR3: TGTGCCAGCAGTGAAGTAGGACGGGGGGGCGAGCAGTACTTC. The chain recombines TRBV2 with TRBJ2-7; TRBD2 matches 8 bases. Germline CDR1 reads SNHLY; CDR2 reads FYNNEI. Trimming at V came to 1 base and at J to 6 bases, leaving 5 bases not matched to a gene. This CDR3 spans 14 amino acids.

The chain carries TRBV7-9 and TRBJ1-2, with TRBD1 matching over 8 bases. Looked up from germline, CDR1 is SEHNR and CDR2 is FQNEAQ (reference sequence). V gave up 0 bases and J gave up 8 bases; unmatched junction bases: 11. The CDR3 covers 16 residues. The CDR3 is CASSLASTGGEGGYTF. The CDR3 nucleotides read TGTGCCAGCAGCTTAGCGTCCACAGGGGGGGAAGGAGGCTACACCTTC.

V gene TRBV3-1 (or the pseudogene TRBV3-2) combines with J gene TRBJ2-6; D might be TRBD2 (5 bases). CDR3 size: 16 residues. Trimming pared 0 bases from V and 0 bases from J, leaving 6 bases between. Per germline, CDR1 LGHDT and CDR2 YNNKEL (reference sequence). DNA of the CDR3: TGTGCCAGCAGCCAAGATGCGGGCTCTGGGGCCAACGTCCTGACTTTC. Encoded protein: CASSQDAGSGANVLTF.

The chain has TRBV7-9 and TRBJ1-4; D not certain. This CDR3 comprises 15 residues. Germline V CDR1 and CDR2: SEHNR, FQNEAQ (reference sequence). V was pared by 1 base and J by 5 bases, with 11 bases between. Here the CDR3 DNA reads TGTGCCAGCAGCTTAGTTCTGGGCAGGAATGAAAAACTGTTTTTT. Translated: CASSLVLGRNEKLFF. The variable domain in full, completed from reference TRBV7-9 and TRBJ1-4, reads DTGVSQNPRHKITKRGQNVTFRCDPISEHNRLYWYRQTLGQGPEFLTYFQNEAQLEKSRLLSDRFSAERPKGSFSTLEIQRTEQGDSAMYLCASSLVLGRNEKLFFGSGTQLSVL.

V usage is TRBV3-1 (or the pseudogene TRBV3-2) and J usage is TRBJ2-7; tentatively, D is TRBD2 (6 bases). CDR3 length: 14 amino acids. From germline, CDR1 is LGHDT and CDR2 YNNKEL (reference sequence). Deletions cut 7 bases from V and 4 bases from J, with 17 bases between. CDR3 sequence: CASNPSGTPYEQYF. The CDR3 DNA sequence: TGTGCCAGCAACCCTTCGGGGACTCCGTACGAGCAGTACTTC.

The rearrangement uses TRBV27 and TRBJ1-6; a possible D gene is TRBD1 (6 bases). The germline V gene encodes CDR1 MNHEY and CDR2 SMNVEV (reference sequence). This CDR3 has 16 amino acids. V dropped 7 bases and J dropped 0 bases, with 13 bases sitting between them. CDR3 in DNA: TGTGCCAGCACCCTTACAGGGAGCTCCTATAATTCACCCCTCCACTTT. This translates into CASTLTGSSYNSPLHF.

V gene TRBV28 combines with J gene TRBJ2-4, with D unclear. The V end was cut by 4 bases, the J end by 0 bases, with 10 bases between. This CDR3 is 15 amino acids long. CDR1 is MDHEN and CDR2 is SYDVKM in the germline V gene. The CDR3 region is CASSSPTIAKNIQYF. CDR3 DNA sequence: TGTGCCAGCAGTTCCCCTACGATAGCCAAAAACATTCAGTACTTC. Drawing the rest from reference TRBV28 and TRBJ2-4, the complete variable domain is DVKVTQSSRYLVKRTGEKVFLECVQDMDHENMFWYRQDPGLGLRLIYFSYDVKMKEKGDIPEGYSVSREKKERFSLILESASTNQTSMYLCASSSPTIAKNIQYFGAGTRLSVL.

This sequence joins TRBV19 and TRBJ1-2; 8 bases are a match to TRBD1. CDR3 length equals 18 residues. The germline V gene encodes CDR1 LNHDA and CDR2 SQIVND (reference sequence). V shed 6 bases, J shed 4 bases, and the junction held 19 bases outside the gene matches. CDR3: CASRGWTGLSHRSYGYTF. CDR3 in DNA: TGTGCCAGTAGGGGCTGGACAGGGCTCTCCCATCGGAGCTATGGCTACACCTTC.